Listed below are T cell receptor beta chains from one sample, sequenced in a study of cytomegalovirus exposure and HLA in healthy donors. Only in-frame clones appear in the TCRdb table, and some are missing; sequencing was by immunoSEQ multiplex PCR. This repertoire shows roughly 110,000 clones, over 60% found once; its top ten account for around 5%. Sequencing input: PBMCs. Receptor source: a man aged 25 to 40 in good health and CMV-seropositive. The CDR3 runs from the conserved cysteine through the conserved F or W. The order of the fields is D gene, clone size, J gene, V gene, CDR3 protein, CDR3 DNA. The D gene is left open where the match is weak. Where a row states a size, it is once, few, many or the class of an expanded clone; other rows omit it.

d_gene: -
abundance: once
j_gene: TRBJ2-4
v_gene: TRBV20-1
CDR3aa: CSAEPVNIQYF
CDR3nt: TGCAGTGCTGAGCCGGTAAACATTCAGTACTTC

d_gene: -
abundance: -
j_gene: TRBJ1-2
v_gene: TRBV28
CDR3aa: CATFTTGPGGYTF
CDR3nt: TGTGCCACCTTTACGACAGGTCCTGGGGGCTACACCTTC

d_gene: -
abundance: few
j_gene: TRBJ2-7
v_gene: TRBV28
CDR3aa: CASSFRVRAHEQYF
CDR3nt: TGTGCCAGCAGTTTTCGGGTACGAGCCCACGAGCAGTACTTC

d_gene: TRBD2
abundance: -
j_gene: TRBJ2-3
v_gene: TRBV5-4
CDR3aa: CASSDHPWASGGRSTDTQYF
CDR3nt: TGTGCCAGCAGCGACCACCCCTGGGCTAGCGGGGGGAGAAGCACAGATACGCAGTATTTT

d_gene: -
abundance: -
j_gene: TRBJ1-6
v_gene: TRBV6-1
CDR3aa: CASGQPNSPLHF
CDR3nt: TGTGCCAGCGGACAGCCGAATTCACCCCTCCACTTT

d_gene: -
abundance: -
j_gene: TRBJ1-5
v_gene: TRBV19
CDR3aa: CASSIVRTTERNQPQHF
CDR3nt: TGTGCCAGTAGTATAGTAAGAACGACAGAGCGCAATCAGCCCCAGCATTTT

d_gene: TRBD1
abundance: few
j_gene: TRBJ1-1
v_gene: TRBV12-5
CDR3aa: CASGGRDRDTEAFF
CDR3nt: TGTGCTAGTGGCGGCCGGGACAGAGACACTGAAGCTTTCTTT

d_gene: -
abundance: -
j_gene: TRBJ2-2
v_gene: TRBV2
CDR3aa: CASIQGITGELFF
CDR3nt: TGTGCCAGCATTCAGGGGATCACCGGGGAGCTGTTTTTT

d_gene: TRBD1
abundance: -
j_gene: TRBJ1-4
v_gene: TRBV28
CDR3aa: CASSPGQGNEKLFF
CDR3nt: TGTGCCAGCAGCCCGGGACAGGGTAATGAAAAACTGTTTTTT

d_gene: -
abundance: -
j_gene: TRBJ1-3
v_gene: TRBV9
CDR3aa: CASRQRGGNTIYF
CDR3nt: TGTGCCAGCCGACAGCGAGGAGGAAACACCATATATTTT

d_gene: -
abundance: -
j_gene: TRBJ1-3
v_gene: TRBV7-8
CDR3aa: CASSLRDSRNTIYF
CDR3nt: TGTGCCAGCAGCTTAAGAGACAGCCGAAACACCATATATTTT

d_gene: TRBD1
abundance: -
j_gene: TRBJ1-4
v_gene: TRBV6-6
CDR3aa: CASSLGQEGEKLFF
CDR3nt: TGTGCCAGCAGTTTGGGACAGGAGGGTGAAAAACTGTTTTTT

d_gene: TRBD1
abundance: -
j_gene: TRBJ1-4
v_gene: TRBV2
CDR3aa: CALGTAAGGHEKLFF
CDR3nt: TGTGCCCTGGGGACGGCAGCAGGGGGCCACGAAAAACTGTTTTTT

d_gene: TRBD2
abundance: -
j_gene: TRBJ2-1
v_gene: TRBV30
CDR3aa: CASDGSPGGSSRWGNEQFF
CDR3nt: TGTGCTTCCGATGGGAGCCCGGGGGGTTCATCCCGGTGGGGCAATGAGCAGTTCTTC

d_gene: TRBD2
abundance: -
j_gene: TRBJ2-1
v_gene: TRBV4-1
CDR3aa: CASSLEASGGGGNEQFF
CDR3nt: TGCGCCAGCAGCCTAGAAGCTAGCGGGGGAGGGGGAAATGAGCAGTTCTTC

d_gene: -
abundance: -
j_gene: TRBJ1-5
v_gene: TRBV2
CDR3aa: CASTQGLGQPQHF
CDR3nt: TGTGCCAGCACCCAGGGGTTGGGTCAGCCCCAGCATTTT

d_gene: -
abundance: -
j_gene: TRBJ2-2
v_gene: TRBV10-2
CDR3aa: CASKKTTGSNTGELFF
CDR3nt: TGCGCCAGCAAAAAGACGACGGGTTCGAACACCGGGGAGCTGTTTTTT

d_gene: TRBD1
abundance: few
j_gene: TRBJ1-2
v_gene: TRBV2
CDR3aa: CASSDGGTVYGYTF
CDR3nt: TGTGCCAGCAGTGATGGCGGGACAGTCTATGGCTACACCTTC

d_gene: TRBD1
abundance: once
j_gene: TRBJ1-2
v_gene: TRBV11-2
CDR3aa: CASSIDRVSGYTF
CDR3nt: TGTGCCAGCAGCATAGACAGGGTGTCTGGCTACACCTTC

d_gene: -
abundance: once
j_gene: TRBJ1-5
v_gene: TRBV28
CDR3aa: CASSSRQSSNQPQHF
CDR3nt: TGTGCCAGCAGTTCGAGACAGTCCTCCAATCAGCCCCAGCATTTT

d_gene: TRBD1
abundance: -
j_gene: TRBJ2-7
v_gene: TRBV27
CDR3aa: CASSWTGGEQYF
CDR3nt: TGTGCCAGCAGTTGGACAGGGGGCGAGCAGTACTTC

d_gene: TRBD2
abundance: once
j_gene: TRBJ2-3
v_gene: TRBV5-1
CDR3aa: CASRTSGGEFTDTQYF
CDR3nt: TGCGCCAGCCGGACTAGCGGGGGGGAGTTCACAGATACGCAGTATTTT

d_gene: TRBD1
abundance: -
j_gene: TRBJ1-6
v_gene: TRBV9
CDR3aa: CASSVEGAQNSPLHF
CDR3nt: TGTGCCAGCAGCGTAGAGGGGGCGCAGAATTCACCCCTCCACTTT

d_gene: -
abundance: -
j_gene: TRBJ2-2
v_gene: TRBV7-2
CDR3aa: CASSLVTDTRTGELFF
CDR3nt: TGTGCCAGCAGCTTAGTTACGGACACCCGCACCGGGGAGCTGTTTTTT

d_gene: TRBD1
abundance: once
j_gene: TRBJ1-1
v_gene: TRBV5-1
CDR3aa: CASSLGARRGQGNTEAFF
CDR3nt: TGCGCCAGCAGCTTGGGGGCGAGGAGGGGGCAGGGGAACACTGAAGCTTTCTTT

d_gene: TRBD1
abundance: -
j_gene: TRBJ1-5
v_gene: TRBV7-9
CDR3aa: CASSPGTGYNQPQHF
CDR3nt: TGTGCCAGCAGCCCCGGGACAGGGTACAATCAGCCCCAGCATTTT

d_gene: -
abundance: few
j_gene: TRBJ1-3
v_gene: TRBV6-1
CDR3aa: CASSEIAGNTIYF
CDR3nt: TGTGCCAGCAGTGAGATAGCCGGAAACACCATATATTTT

d_gene: -
abundance: few
j_gene: TRBJ1-1
v_gene: TRBV2
CDR3aa: CASQWGMNTEAFF
CDR3nt: TGTGCCAGCCAGTGGGGCATGAACACTGAAGCTTTCTTT

d_gene: -
abundance: -
j_gene: TRBJ2-1
v_gene: TRBV4-3
CDR3aa: CASSQDFQDSEQFF
CDR3nt: TGCGCCAGCAGCCAAGATTTTCAGGACAGTGAGCAGTTCTTC

d_gene: TRBD1
abundance: few
j_gene: TRBJ1-3
v_gene: TRBV7-2
CDR3aa: CASSLGKGATIYF
CDR3nt: TGTGCCAGCAGCTTAGGGAAGGGGGCCACCATATATTTT

d_gene: TRBD1
abundance: -
j_gene: TRBJ2-3
v_gene: TRBV5-4
CDR3aa: CASSPRDRGIADTQYF
CDR3nt: TGTGCCAGCAGCCCACGGGACAGGGGTATCGCAGATACGCAGTATTTT

d_gene: -
abundance: -
j_gene: TRBJ1-2
v_gene: TRBV28
CDR3aa: CASSTVNYGYTF
CDR3nt: TGTGCCAGCAGTACGGTGAACTATGGCTACACCTTC

d_gene: -
abundance: -
j_gene: TRBJ2-3
v_gene: TRBV5-4
CDR3aa: CASSLFNAGRRREDTQYF
CDR3nt: TGTGCCAGCAGCCTTTTCAATGCAGGGAGGCGACGGGAGGATACGCAGTATTTT

d_gene: -
abundance: once
j_gene: TRBJ2-7
v_gene: TRBV30
CDR3aa: CAWSVLGTYEQYF
CDR3nt: TGTGCCTGGAGTGTACTAGGCACCTACGAGCAGTACTTC

d_gene: -
abundance: -
j_gene: TRBJ1-2
v_gene: TRBV27
CDR3aa: CASSFSGNYGYTF
CDR3nt: TGTGCCAGCAGTTTTTCAGGGAACTATGGCTACACCTTC

d_gene: -
abundance: -
j_gene: TRBJ1-4
v_gene: TRBV6-5
CDR3aa: CASSLDSFPIIELFF
CDR3nt: TGTGCCAGCAGTCTCGACAGCTTTCCGATTATAGAACTGTTTTTT

d_gene: TRBD1
abundance: few
j_gene: TRBJ1-1
v_gene: TRBV5-4
CDR3aa: CASSLEGQGFSAEAFF
CDR3nt: TGTGCCAGCAGCTTGGAGGGACAGGGGTTCTCGGCTGAAGCTTTCTTT

d_gene: TRBD1
abundance: -
j_gene: TRBJ1-4
v_gene: TRBV7-6
CDR3aa: CASSSQTGQGGKLFF
CDR3nt: TGTGCCAGCAGCTCCCAAACGGGACAGGGGGGAAAACTGTTTTTT

d_gene: -
abundance: few
j_gene: TRBJ1-3
v_gene: TRBV2
CDR3aa: CASRGRTGVYSGNTIYF
CDR3nt: TGTGCCAGCAGGGGACGGACGGGAGTTTACTCTGGAAACACCATATATTTT

d_gene: -
abundance: -
j_gene: TRBJ2-1
v_gene: TRBV15
CDR3aa: CATSPRVYNEQFF
CDR3nt: TGTGCCACCAGCCCTCGGGTCTACAATGAGCAGTTCTTC

d_gene: -
abundance: -
j_gene: TRBJ1-6
v_gene: TRBV19
CDR3aa: CASSPRGEILKPSSYNSPLHF
CDR3nt: TGTGCCAGTAGTCCCAGGGGTGAAATCCTTAAGCCGAGCTCCTATAATTCACCCCTCCACTTT

d_gene: TRBD1
abundance: -
j_gene: TRBJ2-4
v_gene: TRBV25-1
CDR3aa: CASSGGQGERMRQYF
CDR3nt: TGTGCCAGCAGTGGAGGACAGGGAGAGCGCATGAGGCAGTACTTC

d_gene: TRBD1
abundance: -
j_gene: TRBJ2-1
v_gene: TRBV5-1
CDR3aa: CASSTRQGIDNEQFF
CDR3nt: TGCGCCAGCAGTACAAGACAGGGTATTGACAATGAGCAGTTCTTC

d_gene: -
abundance: once
j_gene: TRBJ1-1
v_gene: TRBV28
CDR3aa: CASSPPNGWNTEAFF
CDR3nt: TGTGCCAGCAGCCCGCCGAATGGCTGGAACACTGAAGCTTTCTTT

d_gene: -
abundance: -
j_gene: TRBJ2-5
v_gene: TRBV5-1
CDR3aa: CASSLDREETQYF
CDR3nt: TGCGCCAGCAGCTTGGATCGAGAGGAGACCCAGTACTTC

d_gene: TRBD1
abundance: -
j_gene: TRBJ1-6
v_gene: TRBV6-5
CDR3aa: CASRRGQGPPPLHF
CDR3nt: TGTGCCAGCAGGCGGGGACAGGGGCCTCCACCCCTCCACTTT

d_gene: TRBD1
abundance: -
j_gene: TRBJ2-3
v_gene: TRBV9
CDR3aa: CASSVGTGKDTQYF
CDR3nt: TGTGCCAGCAGCGTAGGGACAGGGAAGGATACGCAGTATTTT

d_gene: TRBD1
abundance: -
j_gene: TRBJ1-3
v_gene: TRBV10-3
CDR3aa: CAIRPTGGIGNGNTIYF
CDR3nt: TGTGCCATCAGGCCGACAGGGGGCATAGGTAATGGAAACACCATATATTTT

d_gene: TRBD2
abundance: -
j_gene: TRBJ2-3
v_gene: TRBV27
CDR3aa: CASPTTLAGASTDTQYF
CDR3nt: TGTGCCAGTCCTACGACCCTAGCGGGGGCAAGCACAGATACGCAGTATTTT

d_gene: -
abundance: -
j_gene: TRBJ1-4
v_gene: TRBV28
CDR3aa: CASSVEWTGGGKLFF
CDR3nt: TGTGCCAGCAGTGTCGAGTGGACGGGAGGAGGAAAACTGTTTTTT

d_gene: -
abundance: few
j_gene: TRBJ1-2
v_gene: TRBV2
CDR3aa: CASSQDLAGGYTF
CDR3nt: TGTGCCAGCAGCCAAGACTTGGCTGGCGGCTACACCTTC